This T cell receptor (beta chain) was identified during a study of T cells in Graves' hyperthyroidism and ophthalmopathy. Each person with ophthalmopathy scored at least 3 on the Clinical Activity Score, reached NOSPECS grade 4 or higher, and had been ill under 3 months. In making diagnoses, clinical symptoms, serum thyroxine and TRAb, thyroid ultrasound and orbital computed tomography were all used. Fresh peripheral blood, about 9.6 ml, yielded the PBMCs. Researchers amplified the TCR beta CDR3 regions from RNA transcripts. HTBI primers were used for first-round RT-PCR of the TCR CDR3. TCRdb used MiXCR to reprocess the multiplex PCR reads, holding one entry per CDR3 protein. In the table there are about 260,000 distinct CDR3 sequences, about 20% of which are singletons. Points from the study as a whole: Patients with ophthalmopathy were separated from those with stable hyperthyroidism by a 13 V-J model.

CDR3 length: 15 amino acids. The V and J ends lost 6 bases and 1 base respectively, with 12 bases between them. This clonotype was observed a handful of times. The antigen remains undetermined. Sequenced sample: blood. The rearrangement joins TRBV12-3 or TRBV12-4 to TRBJ2-2; D gene ambiguous. The TCR originated in a man aged 25-45 years with Graves' ophthalmopathy. CDR3 bases: TGTGCCAGCAGGGATGGGTCAGGGAACACCGGGGAGCTGTTTTTT. Encoded protein: CASRDGSGNTGELFF.